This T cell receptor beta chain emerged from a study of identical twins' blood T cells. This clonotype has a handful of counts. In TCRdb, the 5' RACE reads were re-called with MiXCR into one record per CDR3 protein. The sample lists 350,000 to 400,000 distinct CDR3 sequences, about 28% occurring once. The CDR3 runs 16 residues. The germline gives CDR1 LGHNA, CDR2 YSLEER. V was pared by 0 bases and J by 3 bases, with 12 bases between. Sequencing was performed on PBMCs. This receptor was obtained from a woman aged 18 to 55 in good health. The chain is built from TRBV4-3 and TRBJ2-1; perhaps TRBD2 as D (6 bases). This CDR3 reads CASSQDTGVHYNEQFF. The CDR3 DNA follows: TGCGCCAGCAGCCAAGACACGGGAGTCCACTACAATGAGCAGTTCTTC.